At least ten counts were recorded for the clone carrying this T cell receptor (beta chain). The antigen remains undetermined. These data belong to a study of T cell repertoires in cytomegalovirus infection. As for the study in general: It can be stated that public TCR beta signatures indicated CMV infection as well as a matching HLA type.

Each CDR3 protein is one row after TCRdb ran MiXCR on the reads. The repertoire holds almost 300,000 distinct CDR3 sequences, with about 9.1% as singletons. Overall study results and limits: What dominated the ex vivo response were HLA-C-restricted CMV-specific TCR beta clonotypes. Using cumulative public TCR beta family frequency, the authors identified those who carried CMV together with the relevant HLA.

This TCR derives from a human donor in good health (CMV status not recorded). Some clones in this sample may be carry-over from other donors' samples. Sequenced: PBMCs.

CDR3 amino acids: CASSPKPPNPSDTQYF. The CDR3 bases are TGTGCCAGCAGCCCTAAGCCCCCTAACCCGTCGGATACGCAGTATTTT. This chain uses TRBV6-6 with TRBJ2-3; D gene unclear. Germline V gene sequence: CDR1 MNHNY, CDR2 SVGAGI (reference sequence). The V end lost 6 bases, the J end lost 6 bases, and 22 bases lay between the germline ends. The length of the CDR3 is 16 residues.